This TCR beta chain was found in a study of blood T cell repertoires in COVID-19. Per the original data handling: Amplification with reference gene primers provided the estimates of nucleated cell counts. Clones were sequenced by immunoSEQ multiplex PCR, and TCRdb holds only the in-frame ones, with some missing. The V and J calls and the clone size are those of that table, but D and trimming were determined from the DNA. The sample carries under 250,000 clones, 75% to 85% recorded once. Adults between about 18 and 95 years of age took part from 24 US areas. V was shortened by 2 bases and J by 3 bases, with 8 bases between the two germline ends. The CDR3 is 15 amino acids. Germline V CDR1 and CDR2: KGHSH, LQKENI.

This TCR came from a man aged 25-45 years with acute COVID-19. Sequences were obtained from PBMCs or T cells enriched from blood (not recorded which). This chain connects TRBV18 to TRBJ1-6, with D tentatively TRBD1 (5 bases). CDR3 region: CASSPEGDYNSPLHF. In DNA form, the CDR3 reads TGTGCCAGCTCACCAGAAGGGGACTATAATTCACCCCTCCACTTT.